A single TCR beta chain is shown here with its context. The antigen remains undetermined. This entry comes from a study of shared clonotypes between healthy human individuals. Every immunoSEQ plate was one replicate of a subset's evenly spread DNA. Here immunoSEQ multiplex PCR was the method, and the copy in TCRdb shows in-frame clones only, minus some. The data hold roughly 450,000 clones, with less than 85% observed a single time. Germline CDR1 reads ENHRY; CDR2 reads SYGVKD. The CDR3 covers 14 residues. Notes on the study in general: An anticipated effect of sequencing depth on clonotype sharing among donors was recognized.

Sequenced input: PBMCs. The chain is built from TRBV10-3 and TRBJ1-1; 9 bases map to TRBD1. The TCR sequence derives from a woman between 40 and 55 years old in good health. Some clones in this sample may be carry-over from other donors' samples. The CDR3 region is CGTRDRDRNTEAFF. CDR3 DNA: TGTGGTACCCGGGACAGGGATAGGAACACTGAAGCTTTCTTT.